The 27 T cell receptor beta chains below were found in one sample sequenced in a study of shared clonotypes between healthy human individuals. Data came from immunoSEQ multiplex PCR; TCRdb stores just in-frame clones and leaves some out. The sample lists about 1.1 million clones; 77% were seen once. The specimen was memory CD4+ T cells from PBMCs. The subset: CD45RA-negative fraction. These receptors were taken from a man younger than 30 in good health. Some clones in this sample may be carry-over from other donors' samples.

The J gene is TRBJ1-4, the V gene TRBV5-8; D is unresolved. The germline V and J ends were trimmed by 2 bases and 6 bases, with 11 bases remaining between them. CDR1 SGHTS and CDR2 YDEGEE come from the germline V gene. The CDR3 totals 14 residues. CDR3 sequence: CASSFPGNDEKLFF. CDR3 nucleotides: TGTGCCAGCAGCTTTCCTGGGAACGATGAAAAACTGTTTTTT.

The J gene is TRBJ1-2, the V gene TRBV5-4, with D perhaps matching TRBD1 (5 bases). The CDR3 covers 15 residues. The V end lost 0 bases, the J end lost 7 bases, and 16 bases lay between the germline ends. Germline assignment: CDR1 SGHNT and CDR2 YYREEE (reference sequence). The CDR3 DNA reads as TGTGCCAGCAGCTTGGAGGCCTTCGGGGGAGGTGGCTACACCTTC. It is translated as CASSLEAFGGGGYTF.

The chain uses TRBV29-1 and TRBJ1-1; D might be TRBD1 (6 bases). Germline V gene data show CDR1 as SQVTM and CDR2 as ANQGSEA. With 8 bases removed from V and 8 bases from J, the gap between germline ends came to 15 bases. CDR3 length: 11 residues. The CDR3 nucleotides are TGCAGCATCAACCGCGACAGGGAAGCTTTCTTT. As protein: CSINRDREAFF. The full variable domain, completed using reference TRBV29-1 and TRBJ1-1, is SAVISQKPSRDICQRGTSLTIQCQVDSQVTMMFWYRQQPGQSLTLIATANQGSEATYESGFVIDKFPISRPNLTFSTLTVSNMSPEDSSIYLCSINRDREAFFGQGTRLTVV.

The chain is built from TRBV7-8 and TRBJ2-2, with 13 bases lining up with TRBD2. Per germline, CDR1 SGHVS and CDR2 FQNEAQ. The junction had 2 bases not matched to a gene; V was cut back by 0 bases and J by 4 bases. CDR3 size: 17 residues. CDR3 in DNA: TGTGCCAGCAGCTTAGCCTGGACTAGCGGGGGCACCGGGGAGCTGTTTTTT. Protein: CASSLAWTSGGTGELFF.

The sample holds one count of this clone. The chain links TRBV7-9 to TRBJ1-1; D is uncertain. The CDR3 is 17 amino acids. Germline-derived CDR1 and CDR2 are SEHNR and FQNEAQ (reference sequence). Between the trimmed V and J ends, which lost 1 base and 0 bases, there was a span of 15 bases. The CDR3 DNA reads TGTGCCAGCAGCTTAGTTTTTTCCAGTGAGATGAACACTGAAGCTTTCTTT. Translated: CASSLVFSSEMNTEAFF.

The rearrangement uses TRBV27 and TRBJ1-5; no firm D call. Germline loops: CDR1 MNHEY, CDR2 SMNVEV (reference sequence). Trimming pared 6 bases from V and 6 bases from J, leaving 9 bases between. There are 12 residues in the CDR3. This CDR3 is CASREEGQPQHF. CDR3 sequence (DNA): TGTGCCAGCAGGGAGGAAGGTCAGCCCCAGCATTTT.

This rearrangement joins TRBV7-3 to TRBJ2-1; 10 bases match TRBD2. V lost 7 bases, J lost 6 bases, and 6 bases stayed unmatched. Germline CDR1 and CDR2: SGHTA and FQGTGA. The CDR3 covers 14 residues. CDR3: CASTFLAGANEQFF. CDR3 coding DNA: TGTGCCAGCACCTTTCTAGCGGGAGCCAATGAGCAGTTCTTC.

The J gene is TRBJ2-3, the V gene TRBV7-9; TRBD1 is a possible D gene (5 bases). The germline gives CDR1 SEHNR, CDR2 FQNEAQ (reference sequence). This CDR3 is 13 amino acids long. Trimming stripped 7 bases from V and 2 bases from J, with 10 bases between. CDR3 sequence reads: CASKWGSTDTQYF. For the CDR3, the DNA is TGTGCCAGCAAGTGGGGCTCCACAGATACGCAGTATTTT.

Note on this clone: Being one base from a much bigger clone, this may be a read error. The chain has TRBV7-2 and TRBJ2-1, with D maybe TRBD2 (5 bases). The CDR3 covers 12 residues. Trimming removed 4 bases from V and 7 bases from J, with 8 bases in between. Germline V gene lookup returns CDR1 SGHTA and CDR2 FQGNSA. CDR3 sequence (DNA): TGTGCCAGCAGCTGGACGGGGAATGAGCAGTTCTTC. It translates to CASSWTGNEQFF.

This chain links TRBV5-8 with TRBJ1-1; no definite D call. The germline V and J ends were trimmed by 0 bases and 4 bases, with 13 bases remaining between them. The CDR3 sequence is 15 residues long. Germline CDR1 SGHTS, CDR2 YDEGEE. The CDR3 nucleotides read TGTGCCAGCAGCTTGGTTCGGGGATTGGGCACTGAAGCTTTCTTT. This codes for CASSLVRGLGTEAFF.

The rearrangement joins TRBV2 to TRBJ2-6; TRBD1 aligns across 8 bases. Germline V gene sequence: CDR1 SNHLY, CDR2 FYNNEI. CDR3 length: 14 amino acids. CDR3 sequence: CAATGGSGANVLTF. The DNA for the CDR3 is TGTGCAGCTACAGGGGGCTCTGGGGCCAACGTCCTGACTTTC. Complete variable domain (other parts from reference TRBV2 and TRBJ2-6): EPEVTQTPSHQVTQMGQEVILRCVPISNHLYFYWYRQILGQKVEFLVSFYNNEISEKSEIFDDQFSVERPDGSNFTLKIRSTKLEDSAMYFCAATGGSGANVLTFGAGSRLTVL.

In this sample, this clone turned up a few times. The chain is built from TRBV2 and TRBJ2-7; 8 nucleotides agree with TRBD2. This CDR3 is built from 13 residues. Germline-derived CDR1 and CDR2 are SNHLY and FYNNEI. After removal of 6 bases from V and 6 bases from J, the junction contained 7 bases not matched to a gene. CDR3 region: CASRPGLEREQYF. In DNA, the CDR3 is TGTGCCAGCAGACCGGGACTAGAACGCGAGCAGTACTTC.

V is TRBV6-6 and J is TRBJ1-1, with unresolved D. Germline V gene sequence: CDR1 MNHNY, CDR2 SVGAGI (reference sequence). The CDR3 sequence is 14 residues long. V lost 5 bases to trimming and J lost 5 bases, with 15 bases between them. This CDR3 is CASSPKAQRTEAFF. Here the CDR3 DNA reads TGTGCCAGCAGTCCTAAGGCCCAACGGACTGAAGCTTTCTTT.

The rearrangement links TRBV6-5 to TRBJ2-7; 8 bases map to TRBD2. J lost 2 bases, V lost 7 bases, and 10 bases had no gene match. Germline values: CDR1 MNHEY, CDR2 SVGAGI. The CDR3 is made up of 15 amino acids. The CDR3 here is CASTTGTSAPYEQYF. CDR3 DNA sequence: TGTGCCAGCACAACCGGGACTAGTGCCCCCTACGAGCAGTACTTC.

This clone came up many times. V is TRBV7-6 and J is TRBJ1-3; D unclear. The germline V gene has CDR1 SGHVS and CDR2 FNYEAQ. Trimming took 5 bases from V and 0 from J, leaving 8 bases between them. The CDR3 spans 14 residues. The CDR3, as DNA: TGTGCCAGCAGCCGGCGGAGCTCTGGAAACACCATATATTTT. Its translation is CASSRRSSGNTIYF. Full variable domain (outside the CDR3, taken from reference TRBV7-6 and TRBJ1-3): GAGVSQSPRYKVTKRGQDVALRCDPISGHVSLYWYRQALGQGPEFLTYFNYEAQQDKSGLPNDRFSAERPEGSISTLTIQRTEQRDSAMYRCASSRRSSGNTIYFGEGSWLTVV.

This chain links TRBV7-3 with TRBJ2-5; D could derive from TRBD1 or TRBD2 (5 bases each). Between the trimmed V and J ends, which lost 2 bases and 3 bases, there was a span of 13 bases. This CDR3 contains 15 residues. CDR1 SGHTA and CDR2 FQGTGA come from the germline V gene. The CDR3 nucleotides read TGTGCCAGCAGCTTAGCCGGGACGGTGGAAGAGACCCAGTACTTC. It translates to CASSLAGTVEETQYF.

V and J are TRBV5-6 and TRBJ2-5; D not resolved. This CDR3 contains 14 residues. V lost 2 bases to trimming and J lost 3 bases, with 11 bases between them. Germline V gene sequence: CDR1 SGHDT, CDR2 YYEEEE. The CDR3 DNA reads TGTGCCAGCAGCTTCGGGTCCCCTGAAGAGACCCAGTACTTC. This gives the protein CASSFGSPEETQYF.

The chain is built from TRBV2 and TRBJ2-4; D tentatively reads TRBD1 or TRBD2 (5 bases each). The germline CDR1 and CDR2 sequences are SNHLY and FYNNEI. The CDR3 consists of 14 residues. CDR3 in DNA: TGTGTCAACCGGGGCGGTTTGGATGGAAACATTCAGTACTTC. It specifies CVNRGGLDGNIQYF.

The table lists this clone with a few counts. The chain employs TRBV6-4 and TRBJ2-3, with D uncertain. Trimming cost V 2 bases and J 2 bases, with 8 bases left between them. Per the germline V gene, CDR1 is MRHNA and CDR2 is SNTAGT. The CDR3 runs to 14 residues. CDR3 in DNA: TGTGCCAGCAGTGACCGGACGGACACAGATACGCAGTATTTT. Its translation: CASSDRTDTDTQYF.

The chain employs TRBV4-2 and TRBJ1-4; D perhaps matches TRBD1 (6 bases). The length of the CDR3 is 15 residues. Germline CDR1 and CDR2: LGHNA and YNFKEQ. V lost 4 bases to trimming and J lost 6 bases, with 15 bases between them. The CDR3 spells CASSPSRGWDEKLFF. The CDR3 DNA follows: TGTGCCAGCAGCCCCTCCAGGGGTTGGGATGAAAAACTGTTTTTT.

About this clone: Other DNA sequences in the same sample also yield this CDR3. The genes are TRBV9 and TRBJ2-2; 11 bases line up with TRBD2. The germline V gene encodes CDR1 SGDLS and CDR2 YYNGEE. V lost 0 bases to trimming and J lost 1 base; unmatched junction nucleotides: 5. The CDR3 contains 18 residues. The DNA for the CDR3 is TGTGCCAGCAGCGTAGCTATCGGACTAGCGGGGAACACCGGGGAGCTGTTTTTT. Protein: CASSVAIGLAGNTGELFF.

The V call is TRBV29-1, the J call TRBJ2-3; D might be TRBD2 (6 bases). In germline, CDR1 is SQVTM, CDR2 ANQGSEA. CDR3 size: 11 residues. The V end lost 3 bases, the J end lost 10 bases, and 11 bases lay between the germline ends. For the CDR3, the DNA is TGCAGCGTTGATATGGGGACTTCGCAGTATTTT. This encodes CSVDMGTSQYF.

V gene TRBV5-1 combines with J gene TRBJ1-1, with D possibly being TRBD1 (5 bases). V was pared by 0 bases and J by 3 bases, with 9 bases between. The CDR3 runs to 14 residues. CDR1 and CDR2 from the germline V gene are SGHRS and YFSETQ. CDR3 amino acids: CASSLGGGYTEAFF. As DNA, the CDR3 is TGCGCCAGCAGCTTGGGCGGGGGTTACACTGAAGCTTTCTTT.

This clone was seen only once. J is TRBJ1-2 and V is TRBV28; 10 bases line up with TRBD1. This CDR3 has 17 residues. V shed 6 bases and J 1 base; nucleotides not matched to a gene: 11. Germline values: CDR1 MDHEN, CDR2 SYDVKM. CDR3 sequence reads: CASSDLSGTGVNYGYTF. The CDR3 bases are TGTGCCAGCAGCGACCTCTCCGGGACAGGGGTTAACTATGGCTACACCTTC.

With respect to this clone: This may stem from a read error, because a much larger clone lies one nucleotide away. The chain links TRBV30 to TRBJ1-2, with D maybe TRBD1 (5 bases). The V gene lost 2 bases and the J gene lost 12 bases, with 13 bases spanning the gap. The CDR3 length is 11 residues. Per the germline V gene, CDR1 is GTSNPN and CDR2 is SVGIG (reference sequence). The CDR3 here is CAWSQGSGNTF. The DNA of the CDR3 is TGTGCCTGGAGTCAGGGATCCGGCAACACCTTC.

The genes are TRBV6-5 and TRBJ2-7; a possible D gene is TRBD1 (5 bases). The CDR3 is 14 amino acids. CDR1 is MNHEY and CDR2 is SVGAGI in the germline V gene. V lost 7 bases and J lost 6, with 19 bases in between. The CDR3 DNA reads as TGTGCCAGCAAACGCCGACAGTCTTGGAGCGAGCAGTACTTC. It encodes CASKRRQSWSEQYF.

This clone turned up a few times. Other nucleotide sequences in the sample specify the same CDR3. J is TRBJ2-2 and V is TRBV7-2, with a weak D call TRBD1 (6 bases). Trimming cost V 2 bases and J 4 bases, with 8 bases left between them. This CDR3 is built from 14 residues. CDR1 and CDR2 (germline): SGHTA, FQGNSA. In nucleotides, the CDR3 is TGTGCCAGCAGCTTATCAGGGGCCACCGGGGAGCTGTTTTTT. Translation: CASSLSGATGELFF.